The rows below give T cell receptor beta chains drawn from one sample of a study of cytomegalovirus exposure and HLA in healthy donors. The repertoire was sequenced with immunoSEQ multiplex PCR; TCRdb's copy has only in-frame clones and lacks some. The sample lists about 140,000 clones, 70% to 75% occurring once. The sequenced sample was PBMCs. The receptors derive from a human donor in good health. Each CDR3 is given with its conserved first and last residue. A D gene is named only where the DNA matches it firmly. Clone size is given for some rows only: seen once, a few or many times, or a class if the clone is expanded.

j_call cdr3_length v_call d_call clone_size cdr3_nt cdr3_aa
TRBJ1-4 14 TRBV28 . . TGTGCCAGCAGTTTAGGGGGCAGTACCTCAACATTGTTTTTT CASSLGGSTSTLFF
TRBJ2-7 15 TRBV5-1 TRBD2 . TGCGCCAGCAGCTTGACTAGCGGGAGGGCCTCCGAGCAGTACTTC CASSLTSGRASEQYF
TRBJ1-1 14 TRBV27 TRBD1 . TGTGCCAGCAGGGACAGGGACGGGAACACTGAAGCTTTCTTT CASRDRDGNTEAFF
TRBJ1-5 14 TRBV6-1 . . TGTGCCAGCATGGAAGGGGGTAGCAATCAGCCCCAGCATTTT CASMEGGSNQPQHF
TRBJ2-7 13 TRBV2 . . TGTGCCAGCATCGGCGGAATCCCCTACGAGCAGTACTTC CASIGGIPYEQYF
TRBJ2-7 16 TRBV10-1 TRBD2 . TGCGCCAGCAGTGTTAGCGGACTAGCGGGAGCGAACGAGCAGTACTTC CASSVSGLAGANEQYF
TRBJ1-2 13 TRBV28 . . TGTGCCAGCAGGCCGAGGGGGTTCCGTGGCTACACCTTC CASRPRGFRGYTF
TRBJ1-2 12 TRBV6-1 . . TGTGCCAGCAGTCCCAGGGGTTATGGCTACACCTTC CASSPRGYGYTF
TRBJ1-5 15 TRBV6-5 . . TGTGCCAGCAGTTACTCGACAGCGGGGAATCAGCCCCAGCATTTT CASSYSTAGNQPQHF
TRBJ1-4 14 TRBV7-3 . . TGTGCCAGCAGCTTAAATCCGCAGGGGGAAAAACTGTTTTTT CASSLNPQGEKLFF
TRBJ2-7 14 TRBV4-1 TRBD1 . TGCGCCAGCAGCCAGGGACAGGGGGCCTACGAGCAGTACTTC CASSQGQGAYEQYF
TRBJ1-2 15 TRBV9 TRBD1 . TGTGCCAGCAGCGTAGAGGGACAGGGGGCAGGTGGCTACACCTTC CASSVEGQGAGGYTF
TRBJ2-1 16 TRBV2 . . TGTGCCAGCAAGCGAATCAGGGTTGGTCCCGGGCATGAGCAGTTCTTC CASKRIRVGPGHEQFF
TRBJ2-6 15 TRBV7-2 . . TGTGCCAGCAGCGGCGACAGGTCTGGGGCCAACGTCCTGACTTTC CASSGDRSGANVLTF
TRBJ2-7 14 TRBV18 . once TGTGCCAGCTCACCTCGAGCGGATTCCTACGAGCAGTACTTC CASSPRADSYEQYF
TRBJ1-4 14 TRBV27 TRBD1 . TGTGCCTGCCGGCCAGGGGGCATGTATGAAAAACTGTTTTTT CACRPGGMYEKLFF
TRBJ2-2 19 TRBV4-2 TRBD2 few TGTGCCAGCAGCCAACCTGGGACTAGCGGGGGGGCCGTCACCGGGGAGCTGTTTTTT CASSQPGTSGGAVTGELFF
TRBJ1-2 14 TRBV4-1 . . TGCGCCAGCAGCCGCCGCGGGGGCGAATATGGCTACACCTTC CASSRRGGEYGYTF
TRBJ2-7 15 TRBV7-3 TRBD1 . TGTGCCAGCGGCCTAAGGACAGGTAGAAGTTACGAGCAGTACTTC CASGLRTGRSYEQYF
TRBJ1-5 15 TRBV6-6 . . TGTGCCAGCAGCTGGGGGGAGGGGAGCAATCAGCCCCAGCATTTT CASSWGEGSNQPQHF
TRBJ2-7 13 TRBV5-1 . . TGCGCCAGCAGCTTGCGAGGGGGCTACGAGCAGTACTTC CASSLRGGYEQYF
TRBJ2-5 16 TRBV5-1 TRBD2 . TGCGCCAGCAGCTTGGCCGAGCGGGGGGGCACGGAGACCCAGTACTTC CASSLAERGGTETQYF
TRBJ2-7 14 TRBV28 . . TGTGCCAGCAGTTTTTTCGGGGATGTCTACGAGCAGTACTTC CASSFFGDVYEQYF
TRBJ2-2 16 TRBV7-9 TRBD2 . TGTGCCAGCAGCCGCGCGTTGGGACTAAACACCGGGGAGCTGTTTTTT CASSRALGLNTGELFF